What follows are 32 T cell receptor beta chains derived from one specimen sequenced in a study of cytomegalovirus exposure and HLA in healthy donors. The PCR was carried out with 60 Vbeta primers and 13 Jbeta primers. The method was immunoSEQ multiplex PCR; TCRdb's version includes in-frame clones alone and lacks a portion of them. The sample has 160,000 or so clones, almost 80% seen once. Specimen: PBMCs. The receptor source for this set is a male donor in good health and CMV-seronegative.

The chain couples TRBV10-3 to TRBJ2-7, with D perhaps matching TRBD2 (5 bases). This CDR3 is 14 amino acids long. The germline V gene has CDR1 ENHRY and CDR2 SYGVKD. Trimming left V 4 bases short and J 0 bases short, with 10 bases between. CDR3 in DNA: TGTGCCATCAGTGGTGGCGGGCCCTCCTACGAGCAGTACTTC. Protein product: CAISGGGPSYEQYF.

The CDR3 DNA is TGTGCCAGCAGCACCCCGCAGGGGAGGAACACTGAAGCTTTCTTT. Its translation: CASSTPQGRNTEAFF. This chain connects TRBV11-2 to TRBJ1-1; a possible D gene is TRBD1 (6 bases). Germline V gives CDR1 SGHAT, CDR2 FQNNGV. The CDR3 loop spans 15 amino acids. Trimming left V 5 bases short and J 1 base short, with 14 bases between.

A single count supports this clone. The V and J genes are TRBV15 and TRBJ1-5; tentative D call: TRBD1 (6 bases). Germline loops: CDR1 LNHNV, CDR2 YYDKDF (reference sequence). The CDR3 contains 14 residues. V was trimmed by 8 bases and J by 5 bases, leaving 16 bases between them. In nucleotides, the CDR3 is TGTGCCACCGGACACCGGGACAACCATCAGCCCCAGCATTTT. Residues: CATGHRDNHQPQHF.

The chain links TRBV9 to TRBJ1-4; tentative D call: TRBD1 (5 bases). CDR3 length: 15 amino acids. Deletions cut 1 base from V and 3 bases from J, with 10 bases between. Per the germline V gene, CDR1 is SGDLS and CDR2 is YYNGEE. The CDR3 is CASSVYGGANEKLFF. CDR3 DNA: TGTGCCAGCAGCGTATATGGGGGGGCTAATGAAAAACTGTTTTTT.

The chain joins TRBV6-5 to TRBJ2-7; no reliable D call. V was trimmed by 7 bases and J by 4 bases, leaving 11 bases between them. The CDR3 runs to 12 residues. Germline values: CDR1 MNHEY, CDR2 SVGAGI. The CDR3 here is CASKNRVYEQYF. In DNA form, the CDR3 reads TGTGCCAGCAAAAACAGAGTATACGAGCAGTACTTC.

CDR3 residues: CASSPGGVNEQYF. In nucleotides, the CDR3 is TGTGCCAGCAGCCCGGGGGGGGTCAACGAGCAGTACTTC. This chain links TRBV7-9 with TRBJ2-7; 8 nucleotides agree with TRBD2. This CDR3 has 13 amino acids. The ends lost 5 bases at V and 5 bases at J; junction bases unmatched: 5. Germline CDR1 reads SEHNR; CDR2 reads FQNEAQ (reference sequence).

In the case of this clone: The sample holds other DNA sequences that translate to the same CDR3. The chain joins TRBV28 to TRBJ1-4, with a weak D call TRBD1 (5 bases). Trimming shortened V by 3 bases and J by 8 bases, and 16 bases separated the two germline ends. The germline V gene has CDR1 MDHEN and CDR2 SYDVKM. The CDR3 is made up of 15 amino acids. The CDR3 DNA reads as TGTGCCAGCAGTTTGTCGGCGGGGGTGAGAGAAAAACTGTTTTTT. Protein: CASSLSAGVREKLFF.

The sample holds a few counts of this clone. CDR3 in DNA: TGTGCCAGCAGGGGGAGGGATAGGTCAGATACGCAGTATTTT. Its protein is CASRGRDRSDTQYF. The rearrangement links TRBV7-2 to TRBJ2-3, with 7 bases identical to TRBD2. The CDR3 has 14 residues. The V gene's germline CDR1 is SGHTA and CDR2 FQGNSA. V shed 6 bases, J shed 4 bases, and the junction held 7 bases outside the gene matches.

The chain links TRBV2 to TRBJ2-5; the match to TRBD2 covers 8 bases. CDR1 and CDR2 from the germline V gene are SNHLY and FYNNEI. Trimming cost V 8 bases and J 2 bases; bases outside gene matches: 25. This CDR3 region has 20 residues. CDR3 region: CASQRAPGGTSGRRQETQYF. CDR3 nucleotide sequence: TGTGCCAGCCAGAGGGCCCCGGGGGGTACTAGCGGAAGACGACAAGAGACCCAGTACTTC.

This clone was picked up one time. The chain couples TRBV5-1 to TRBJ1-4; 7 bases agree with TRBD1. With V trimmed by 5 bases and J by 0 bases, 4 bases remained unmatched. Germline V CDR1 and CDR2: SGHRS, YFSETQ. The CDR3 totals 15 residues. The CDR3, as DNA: TGCGCCAGCAGTCCGGGACAGTCAACTAATGAAAAACTGTTTTTT. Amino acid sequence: CASSPGQSTNEKLFF.

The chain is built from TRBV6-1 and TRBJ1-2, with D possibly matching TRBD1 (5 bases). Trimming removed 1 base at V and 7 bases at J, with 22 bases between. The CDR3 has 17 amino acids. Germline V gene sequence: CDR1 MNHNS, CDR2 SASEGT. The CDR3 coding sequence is TGTGCCAGCAGTGAAGGGGGCAGGGTAGGGGTTTTTCGTGGCTACACCTTC. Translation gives CASSEGGRVGVFRGYTF.

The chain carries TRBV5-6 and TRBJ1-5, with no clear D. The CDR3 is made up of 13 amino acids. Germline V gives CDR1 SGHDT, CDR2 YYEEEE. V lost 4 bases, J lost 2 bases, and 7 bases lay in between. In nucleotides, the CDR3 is TGTGCCAGCAGCCCTATGGGCAATCAGCCCCAGCATTTT. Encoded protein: CASSPMGNQPQHF.

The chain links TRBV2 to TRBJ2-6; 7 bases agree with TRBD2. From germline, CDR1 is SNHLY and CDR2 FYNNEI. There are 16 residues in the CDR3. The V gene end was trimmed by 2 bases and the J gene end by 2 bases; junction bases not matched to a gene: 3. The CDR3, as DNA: TGTGCCAGCAGTGAACGAAGCGGGGCTGGGGCCAACGTCCTGACTTTC. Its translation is CASSERSGAGANVLTF.

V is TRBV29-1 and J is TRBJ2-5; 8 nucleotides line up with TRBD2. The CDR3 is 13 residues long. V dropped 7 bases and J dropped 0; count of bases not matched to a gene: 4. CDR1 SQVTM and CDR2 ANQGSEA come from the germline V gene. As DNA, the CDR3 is TGCAGCGACCGGGGGGGGAACCAAGAGACCCAGTACTTC. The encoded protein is CSDRGGNQETQYF.

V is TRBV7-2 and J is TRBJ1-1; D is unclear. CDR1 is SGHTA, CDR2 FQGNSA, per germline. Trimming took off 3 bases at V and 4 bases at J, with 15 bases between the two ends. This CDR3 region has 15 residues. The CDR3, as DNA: TGTGCCAGCAGCTTTCGACGGGGTCCCCTCACTGAAGCTTTCTTT. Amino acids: CASSFRRGPLTEAFF.

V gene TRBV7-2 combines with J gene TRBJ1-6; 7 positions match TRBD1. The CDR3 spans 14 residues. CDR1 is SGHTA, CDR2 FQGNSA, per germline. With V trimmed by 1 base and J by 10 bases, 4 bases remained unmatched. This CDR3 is CASSLVSGGSPLHF. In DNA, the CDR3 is TGTGCCAGCAGCTTAGTATCAGGGGGATCACCCCTCCACTTT.

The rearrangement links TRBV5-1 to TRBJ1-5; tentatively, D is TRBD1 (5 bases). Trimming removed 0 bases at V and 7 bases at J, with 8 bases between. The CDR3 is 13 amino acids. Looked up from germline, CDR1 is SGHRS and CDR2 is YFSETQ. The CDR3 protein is CASSLDPGQPQHF. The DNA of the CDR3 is TGCGCCAGCAGCTTGGATCCAGGGCAGCCCCAGCATTTT.

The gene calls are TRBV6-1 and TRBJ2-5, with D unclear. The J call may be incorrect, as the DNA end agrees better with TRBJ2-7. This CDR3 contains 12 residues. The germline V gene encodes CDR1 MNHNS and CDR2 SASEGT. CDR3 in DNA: TGTGCCAGCAGTGGCCGTTCGTCCGAGCAGTACTTC. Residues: CASSGRSSEQYF.

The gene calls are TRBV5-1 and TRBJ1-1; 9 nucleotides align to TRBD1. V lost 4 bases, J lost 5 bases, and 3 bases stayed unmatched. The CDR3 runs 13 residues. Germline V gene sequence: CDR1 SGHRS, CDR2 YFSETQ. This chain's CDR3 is CASSGDRGTEAFF. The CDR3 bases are TGCGCCAGCAGCGGAGACAGGGGGACTGAAGCTTTCTTT. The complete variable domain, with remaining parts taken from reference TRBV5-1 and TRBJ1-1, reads KAGVTQTPRYLIKTRGQQVTLSCSPISGHRSVSWYQQTPGQGLQFLFEYFSETQRNKGNFPGRFSGRQFSNSRSEMNVSTLELGDSALYLCASSGDRGTEAFFGQGTRLTVV.

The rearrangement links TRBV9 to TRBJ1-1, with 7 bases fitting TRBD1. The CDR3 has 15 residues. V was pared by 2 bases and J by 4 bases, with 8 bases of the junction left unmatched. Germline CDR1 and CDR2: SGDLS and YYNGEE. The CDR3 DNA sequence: TGTGCCAGCAGCGTCGACATTGGGACAGCCACTGAAGCTTTCTTT. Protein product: CASSVDIGTATEAFF.

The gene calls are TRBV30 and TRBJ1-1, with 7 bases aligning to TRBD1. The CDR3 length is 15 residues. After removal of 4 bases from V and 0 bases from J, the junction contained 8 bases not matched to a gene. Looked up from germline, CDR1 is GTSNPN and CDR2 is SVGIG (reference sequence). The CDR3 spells CAWIRNGQVNTEAFF. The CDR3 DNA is TGTGCCTGGATCAGAAATGGACAGGTGAACACTGAAGCTTTCTTT.

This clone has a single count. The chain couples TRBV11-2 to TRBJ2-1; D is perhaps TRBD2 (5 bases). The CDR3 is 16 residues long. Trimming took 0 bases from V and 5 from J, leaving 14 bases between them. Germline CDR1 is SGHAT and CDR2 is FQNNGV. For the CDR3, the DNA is TGTGCCAGCAGCTTAGATATGGTAGCGACACACAATGAGCAGTTCTTC. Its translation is CASSLDMVATHNEQFF.

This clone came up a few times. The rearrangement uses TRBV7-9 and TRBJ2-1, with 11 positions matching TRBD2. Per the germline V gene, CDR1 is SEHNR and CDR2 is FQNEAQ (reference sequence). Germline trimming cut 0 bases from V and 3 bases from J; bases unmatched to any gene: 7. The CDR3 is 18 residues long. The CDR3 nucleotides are TGTGCCAGCAGCTTAGCGCGTCCCGGGACTAGCGGCTACAATGAGCAGTTCTTC. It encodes CASSLARPGTSGYNEQFF.

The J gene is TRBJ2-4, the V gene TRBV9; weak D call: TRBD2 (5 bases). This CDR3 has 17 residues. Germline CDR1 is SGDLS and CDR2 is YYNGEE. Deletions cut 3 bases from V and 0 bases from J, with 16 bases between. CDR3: CASSGHTGSLAKNIQYF. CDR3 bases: TGTGCCAGCAGCGGCCACACGGGATCGCTAGCCAAAAACATTCAGTACTTC.

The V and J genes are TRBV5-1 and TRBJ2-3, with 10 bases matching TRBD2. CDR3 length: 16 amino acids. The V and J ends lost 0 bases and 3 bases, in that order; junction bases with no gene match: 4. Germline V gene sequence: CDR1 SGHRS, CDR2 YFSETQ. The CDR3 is CASSLVSSGRTDTQYF. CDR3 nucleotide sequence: TGCGCCAGCAGCTTGGTCTCTAGCGGGAGAACAGATACGCAGTATTTT.

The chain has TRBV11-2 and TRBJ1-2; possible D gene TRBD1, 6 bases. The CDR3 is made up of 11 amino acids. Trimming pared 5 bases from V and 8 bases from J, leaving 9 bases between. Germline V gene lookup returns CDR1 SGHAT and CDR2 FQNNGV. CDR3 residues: CASSTGFGYTF. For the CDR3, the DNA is TGTGCCAGCAGCACAGGGTTCGGCTACACCTTC.

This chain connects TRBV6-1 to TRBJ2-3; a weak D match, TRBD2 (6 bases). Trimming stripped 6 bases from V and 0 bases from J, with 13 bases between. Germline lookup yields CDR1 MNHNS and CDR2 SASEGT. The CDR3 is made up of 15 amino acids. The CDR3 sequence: CASSRLGTSTDTQYF. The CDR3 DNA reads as TGTGCCAGCAGCCGACTCGGGACTAGCACAGATACGCAGTATTTT.

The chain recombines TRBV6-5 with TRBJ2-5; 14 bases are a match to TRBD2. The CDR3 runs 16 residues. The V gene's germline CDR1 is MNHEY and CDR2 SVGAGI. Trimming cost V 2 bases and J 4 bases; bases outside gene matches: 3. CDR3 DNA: TGTGCCAGCAGTTACAGGGGGACTAGCGGGAGAGAGACCCAGTACTTC. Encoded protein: CASSYRGTSGRETQYF.

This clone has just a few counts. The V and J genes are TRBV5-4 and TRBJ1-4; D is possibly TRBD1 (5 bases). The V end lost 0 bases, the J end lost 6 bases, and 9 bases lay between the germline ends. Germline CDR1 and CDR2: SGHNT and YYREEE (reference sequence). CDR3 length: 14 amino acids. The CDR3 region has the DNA TGTGCCAGCAGCTTGGTGGGGGGGGATGAAAAACTGTTTTTT. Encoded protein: CASSLVGGDEKLFF.

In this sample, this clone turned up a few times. DNA for the CDR3: TGTGCCAGCAGCGTACAGGGGAACACTGAAGCTTTCTTT. Amino acids: CASSVQGNTEAFF. The chain employs TRBV7-3 and TRBJ1-1; D is perhaps TRBD1 (6 bases). The CDR3 runs to 13 residues. V was shortened by 5 bases and J by 1 base, with 8 bases between the two germline ends. From germline, CDR1 is SGHTA and CDR2 FQGTGA.

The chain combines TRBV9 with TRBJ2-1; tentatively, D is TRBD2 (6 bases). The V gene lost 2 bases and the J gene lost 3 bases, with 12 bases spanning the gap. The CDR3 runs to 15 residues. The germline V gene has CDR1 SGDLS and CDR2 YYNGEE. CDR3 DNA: TGTGCCAGCAGCGTGGGGGACTGGGGCTACAATGAGCAGTTCTTC. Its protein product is CASSVGDWGYNEQFF.

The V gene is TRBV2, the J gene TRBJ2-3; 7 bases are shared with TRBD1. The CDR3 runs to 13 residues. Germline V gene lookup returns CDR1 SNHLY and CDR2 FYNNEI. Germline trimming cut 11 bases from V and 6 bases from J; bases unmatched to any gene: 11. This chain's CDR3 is CAAPGQPVDTQYF. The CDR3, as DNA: TGTGCCGCTCCGGGACAGCCTGTGGATACGCAGTATTTT.